This TCR beta chain appears in the sequencing data of a study of beta chain features in type 1 diabetes. At the level of the study: Patients did not differ from healthy donors in age, gender or cell yield. Examination covered around 110 million sorted cells spanning all samples. Study-wide results and caveats: Across all four CD4+ subsets, people with type 1 diabetes showed modestly shorter TCRB CDR3s. When VDJ junctions were examined, type 1 diabetes patients showed fewer insertions and more deletions.

This clone was seen a handful of times. Its antigen remains unknown. The CDR3 totals 15 residues. V shed 2 bases, J shed 4 bases, and the junction held 2 bases outside the gene matches. Per germline, CDR1 SGHNT and CDR2 YYREEE (reference sequence). Populations isolated by sorting all had purity greater than 95%. The study reverse transcribed the entire isolated RNA, so it sequenced expressed TCRB transcripts. Profiled with immunoSEQ multiplex PCR; TCRdb holds only in-frame clones, not every one. The sample has some 700,000 clones, 13% seen once. Specimen: naive CD4+ T cells from blood. The origin of this receptor is a man younger than 35 with type 1 diabetes. This chain uses TRBV5-4 with TRBJ2-1, with 11 bases fitting TRBD1. The DNA of the CDR3 is TGTGCCAGCAGCTTCGGGACAGGGGGTTACAATGAGCAGTTCTTC. Its protein is CASSFGTGGYNEQFF.